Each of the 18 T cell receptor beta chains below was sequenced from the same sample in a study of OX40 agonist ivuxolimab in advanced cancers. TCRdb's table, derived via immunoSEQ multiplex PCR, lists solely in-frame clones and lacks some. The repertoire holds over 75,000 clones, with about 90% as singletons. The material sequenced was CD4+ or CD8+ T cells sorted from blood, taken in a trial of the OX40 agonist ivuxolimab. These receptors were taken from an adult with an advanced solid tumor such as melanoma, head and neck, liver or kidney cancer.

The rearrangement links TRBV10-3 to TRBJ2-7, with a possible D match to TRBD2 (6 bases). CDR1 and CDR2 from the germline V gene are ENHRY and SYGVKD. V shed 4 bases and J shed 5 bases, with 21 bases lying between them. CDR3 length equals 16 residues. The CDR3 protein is CAISGGNGRAPHEQYF. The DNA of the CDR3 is TGTGCCATCAGTGGAGGGAACGGGAGAGCCCCCCACGAGCAGTACTTC.

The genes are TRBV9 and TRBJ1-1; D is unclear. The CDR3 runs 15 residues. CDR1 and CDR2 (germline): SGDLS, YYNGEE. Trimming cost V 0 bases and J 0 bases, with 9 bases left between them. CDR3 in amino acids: CASSVGQALNTEAFF. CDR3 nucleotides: TGTGCCAGCAGCGTAGGGCAGGCTTTGAACACTGAAGCTTTCTTT.

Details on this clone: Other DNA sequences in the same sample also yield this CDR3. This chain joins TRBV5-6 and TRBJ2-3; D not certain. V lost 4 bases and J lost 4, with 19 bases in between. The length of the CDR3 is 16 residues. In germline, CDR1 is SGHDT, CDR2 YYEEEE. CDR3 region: CASSPEIAQSPDTQYF. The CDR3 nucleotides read TGTGCCAGCAGCCCCGAAATCGCACAGAGCCCAGATACGCAGTATTTT.

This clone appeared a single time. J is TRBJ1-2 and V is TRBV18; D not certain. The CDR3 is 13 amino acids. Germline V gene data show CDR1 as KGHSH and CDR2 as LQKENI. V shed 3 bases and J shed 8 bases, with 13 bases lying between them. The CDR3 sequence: CASSPPGVGGYTF. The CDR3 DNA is TGTGCCAGCTCACCTCCTGGGGTAGGAGGCTACACCTTC.

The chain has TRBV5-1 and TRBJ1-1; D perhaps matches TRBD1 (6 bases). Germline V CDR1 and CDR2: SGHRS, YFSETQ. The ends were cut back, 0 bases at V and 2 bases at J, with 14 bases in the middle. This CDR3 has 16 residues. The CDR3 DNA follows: TGCGCCAGCAGCTTGGTGGCAGGGGCGGCAAACACTGAAGCTTTCTTT. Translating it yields CASSLVAGAANTEAFF.

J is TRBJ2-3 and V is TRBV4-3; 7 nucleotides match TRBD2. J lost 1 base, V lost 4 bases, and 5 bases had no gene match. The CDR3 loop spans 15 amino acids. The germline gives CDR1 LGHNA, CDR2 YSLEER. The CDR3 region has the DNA TGCGCCAGCAGCCTTACGGGGGGAGGCACAGATACGCAGTATTTT. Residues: CASSLTGGGTDTQYF.

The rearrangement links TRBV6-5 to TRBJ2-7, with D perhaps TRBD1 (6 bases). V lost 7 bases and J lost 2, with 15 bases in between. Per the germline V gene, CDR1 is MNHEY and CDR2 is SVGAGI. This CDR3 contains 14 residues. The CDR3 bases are TGTGCCAGCATCCAGGACAGCCCTCCCTACGAGCAGTACTTC. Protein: CASIQDSPPYEQYF.

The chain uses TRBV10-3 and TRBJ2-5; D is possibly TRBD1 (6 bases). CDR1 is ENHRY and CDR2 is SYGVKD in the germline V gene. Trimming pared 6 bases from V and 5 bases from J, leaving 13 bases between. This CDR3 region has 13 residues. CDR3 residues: CAIRGQSMETQYF. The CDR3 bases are TGTGCCATCAGAGGACAGAGTATGGAGACCCAGTACTTC.

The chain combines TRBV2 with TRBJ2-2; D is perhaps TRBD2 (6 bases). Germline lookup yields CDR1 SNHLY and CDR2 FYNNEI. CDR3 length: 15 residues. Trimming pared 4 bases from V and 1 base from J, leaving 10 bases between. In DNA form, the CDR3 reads TGTGCCAGCAGTGGGCTAGCGAGGAACACCGGGGAGCTGTTTTTT. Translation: CASSGLARNTGELFF.

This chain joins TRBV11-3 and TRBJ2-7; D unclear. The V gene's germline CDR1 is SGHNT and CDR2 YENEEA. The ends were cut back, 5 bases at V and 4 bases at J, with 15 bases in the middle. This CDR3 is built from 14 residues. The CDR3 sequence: CASSPQGSRYEQYF. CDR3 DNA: TGTGCCAGCAGCCCACAAGGTTCTCGGTACGAGCAGTACTTC.

CDR3 region: CASSPLVTDTQYF. The CDR3 DNA is TGTGCCAGCAGTCCCCTGGTCACAGATACGCAGTATTTT. The gene calls are TRBV2 and TRBJ2-3, with D unresolved. The germline V and J ends were trimmed by 5 bases and 2 bases, with 8 bases remaining between them. This CDR3 comprises 13 residues. Germline CDR1 and CDR2: SNHLY and FYNNEI.

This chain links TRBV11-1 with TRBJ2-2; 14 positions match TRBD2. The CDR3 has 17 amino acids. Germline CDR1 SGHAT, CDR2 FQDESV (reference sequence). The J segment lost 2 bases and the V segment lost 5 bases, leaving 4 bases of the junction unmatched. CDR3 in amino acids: CASSRLAGGLNTGELFF. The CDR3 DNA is TGTGCCAGCAGCCGACTAGCGGGAGGGCTCAACACCGGGGAGCTGTTTTTT.

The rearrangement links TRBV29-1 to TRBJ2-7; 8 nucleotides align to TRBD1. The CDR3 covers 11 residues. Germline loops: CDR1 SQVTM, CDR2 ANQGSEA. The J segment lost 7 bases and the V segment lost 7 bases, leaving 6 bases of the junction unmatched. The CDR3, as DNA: TGCAGCGCCGGACAGGGAAAGGAGCAGTACTTC. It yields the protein CSAGQGKEQYF.

The CDR3 bases are TGTGCCAGCAGCTTAGTTCTATCCGGGGTCAGGAGAGCTTTCTTT. As protein: CASSLVLSGVRRAFF. The V and J genes are TRBV7-2 and TRBJ1-1; D is unclear. The germline CDR1 and CDR2 sequences are SGHTA and FQGNSA. The V gene lost 1 base and the J gene lost 10 bases, with 19 bases spanning the gap. This CDR3 region has 15 residues.

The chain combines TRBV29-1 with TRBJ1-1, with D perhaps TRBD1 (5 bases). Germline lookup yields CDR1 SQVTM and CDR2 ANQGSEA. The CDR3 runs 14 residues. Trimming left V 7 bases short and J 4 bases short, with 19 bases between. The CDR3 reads CSATKAGVGTEAFF. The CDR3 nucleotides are TGCAGCGCCACCAAGGCGGGGGTCGGCACTGAAGCTTTCTTT.

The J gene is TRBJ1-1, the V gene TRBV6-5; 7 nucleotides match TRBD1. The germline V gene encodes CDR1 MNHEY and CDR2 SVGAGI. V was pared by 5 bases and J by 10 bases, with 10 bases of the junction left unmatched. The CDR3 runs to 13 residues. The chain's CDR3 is CASSRDREQAAFF. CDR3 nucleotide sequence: TGTGCCAGCAGTCGTGACAGGGAACAAGCAGCTTTCTTT.

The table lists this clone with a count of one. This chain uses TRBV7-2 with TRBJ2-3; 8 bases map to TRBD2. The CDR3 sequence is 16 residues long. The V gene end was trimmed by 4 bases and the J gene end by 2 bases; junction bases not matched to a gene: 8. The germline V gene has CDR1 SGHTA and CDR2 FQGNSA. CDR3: CASSSRLARNTDTQYF. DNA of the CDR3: TGTGCCAGCAGCTCGAGACTAGCGAGAAACACAGATACGCAGTATTTT. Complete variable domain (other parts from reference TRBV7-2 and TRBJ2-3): GAGVSQSPSNKVTEKGKDVELRCDPISGHTALYWYRQSLGQGLEFLIYFQGNSAPDKSGLPSDRFSAERTGGSVSTLTIQRTQQEDSAVYLCASSSRLARNTDTQYFGPGTRLTVL.

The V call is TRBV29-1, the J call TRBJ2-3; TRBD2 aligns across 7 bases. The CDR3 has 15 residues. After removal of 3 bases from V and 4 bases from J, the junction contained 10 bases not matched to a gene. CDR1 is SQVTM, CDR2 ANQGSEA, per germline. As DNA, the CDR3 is TGCAGCGTTGAGAAGAGGACTAGTCGGGCAGATACGCAGTATTTT. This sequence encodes CSVEKRTSRADTQYF.